The clone carrying this T cell receptor beta chain was counted many times. Its target is unknown. Trimming cost V 5 bases and J 8 bases; bases outside gene matches: 12. Per germline, CDR1 SGHTA and CDR2 FQGNSA. The CDR3 consists of 15 residues. UMIs and sample barcodes were carried by the TCR alpha and TCR beta cDNA libraries that 5'RACE produced using constant-segment primers. TCRdb re-derived calls from the 5' RACE reads in MiXCR, one entry per CDR3 protein. The table includes hundreds of thousands of distinct CDR3 sequences, about a fifth detected once. The data are from a study of T-cell memory formation after mild COVID-19. As for the study in general: For the most part, TCR clusters were specific to one donor. Study-wide points: Detection of some responders pre-infection suggested pre-existing cross-reactive memory T cells participated.

Source material: PBMCs or a T cell subset sorted from them (not recorded which). This rearrangement joins TRBV7-2 to TRBJ2-1; TRBD2 aligns across 7 bases. The clonotype was recovered from an adult woman who had mild COVID-19 (a few samples of this study predate the infection). Cell type and time point are not known. CDR3 protein: CASSPWTRIMDEQFF. For the CDR3, the DNA is TGTGCCAGCAGCCCCTGGACTAGAATCATGGATGAGCAGTTCTTC.